Following are 15 T cell receptor beta chains from one sample sequenced in a study of cytotoxic CD8 clonotypes in ibrutinib-treated CLL. Sequenced by immunoSEQ multiplex PCR; TCRdb stores in-frame clones only, minus some. This repertoire shows 250,000 to 350,000 clones, about 72% found once; its top ten account for roughly 5%. The starting material was PBMCs, obtained at disease progression, from a patient treated with ibrutinib. The source is a human donor with chronic lymphocytic leukemia.

The chain joins TRBV14 to TRBJ2-1, with unresolved D. The CDR3 consists of 12 residues. Germline CDR1 reads SGHDN; CDR2 reads FVKESK. Deletions cut 2 bases from V and 8 bases from J, with 7 bases between. The CDR3 is CASSQIRYEQFF. The CDR3 region has the DNA TGTGCCAGCAGCCAAATTCGATATGAGCAGTTCTTC.

This chain connects TRBV29-1 to TRBJ2-7; D is possibly TRBD1 or TRBD2 (6 bases each). Germline assignment: CDR1 SQVTM and CDR2 ANQGSEA. Trimming took 5 bases from V and 2 from J, leaving 13 bases between them. The CDR3 contains 13 residues. In DNA, the CDR3 is TGCAGCGTTAAGGGGGGCAGAACCTACGAGCAGTACTTC. Protein: CSVKGGRTYEQYF.

J is TRBJ1-2 and V is TRBV7-2; tentative D call: TRBD1 (5 bases). There are 15 residues in the CDR3. V dropped 1 base and J dropped 8 bases, with 17 bases sitting between them. Germline V lookup: CDR1 SGHTA, CDR2 FQGNSA. CDR3 sequence reads: CASSLEGRRSDGYTF. CDR3 DNA sequence: TGTGCCAGCAGCTTAGAGGGACGGAGATCAGACGGCTACACCTTC.

The CDR3 coding sequence is TGTGCCAGCAGTGAATATGGGCGGCCCTATGGCTACACCTTC. Residues: CASSEYGRPYGYTF. The rearrangement links TRBV25-1 to TRBJ1-2; D gene ambiguous. The V gene lost 0 bases and the J gene lost 4 bases, with 9 bases spanning the gap. The germline V gene has CDR1 MGHDK and CDR2 SYGVNS. This CDR3 comprises 14 residues.

The chain joins TRBV7-9 to TRBJ2-5; TRBD2 aligns across 7 bases. CDR1 is SEHNR and CDR2 is FQNEAQ in the germline V gene (reference sequence). The CDR3 contains 16 residues. Trimming took 6 bases from V and 5 from J; bases not matched to a gene: 15. The CDR3 protein is CASRKVPSGDGETQYF. DNA for the CDR3: TGTGCCAGCAGGAAGGTTCCTAGCGGAGATGGGGAGACCCAGTACTTC.

The chain is built from TRBV27 and TRBJ1-3; 9 bases are a match to TRBD1. V gave up 1 base and J gave up 3 bases; unmatched junction bases: 10. Germline assignment: CDR1 MNHEY and CDR2 SMNVEV (reference sequence). The CDR3 spans 18 residues. The CDR3, as DNA: TGTGCCAGCAGTTTATATGGTGGGACAGGGCTTTTTGGAAACACCATATATTTT. This translates into CASSLYGGTGLFGNTIYF.

As DNA, the CDR3 is TGTGCCAGCTCACCACCTGCGGGCTCCTACGAGCAGTACTTC. It is translated as CASSPPAGSYEQYF. V is TRBV18 and J is TRBJ2-7, with D perhaps TRBD2 (5 bases). CDR3 length equals 14 residues. The V and J ends lost 0 bases and 0 bases respectively, with 6 bases between them. Germline CDR1 KGHSH, CDR2 LQKENI. The full variable domain, in which reference TRBV18 and TRBJ2-7 provide the parts outside the CDR3, is NAGVMQNPRHLVRRRGQEARLRCSPMKGHSHVYWYRQLPEEGLKFMVYLQKENIIDESGMPKERFSAEFPKEGPSILRIQQVVRGDSAAYFCASSPPAGSYEQYFGPGTRLTVT.

V is TRBV7-9 and J is TRBJ2-3; the D is unclear. V lost 3 bases to trimming and J lost 2 bases, with 21 bases between them. The germline V gene has CDR1 SEHNR and CDR2 FQNEAQ (reference sequence). There are 18 residues in the CDR3. The CDR3 bases are TGTGCCAGCAGCTTGAGTCCAGTTGAACCCAGTGCCACAGATACGCAGTATTTT. This encodes CASSLSPVEPSATDTQYF.

The CDR3 loop is CAISDRQDTQYF. In DNA, the CDR3 is TGTGCCATCAGTGACCGCCAAGATACGCAGTATTTT. The chain uses TRBV10-3 and TRBJ2-3; D uncertain. This CDR3 spans 12 amino acids. V gave up 3 bases and J gave up 5 bases, with 6 bases separating them. Germline assignment: CDR1 ENHRY and CDR2 SYGVKD.

The chain's CDR3 is CASALGRYTEAFF. In DNA, the CDR3 is TGTGCCAGCGCACTCGGACGGTACACTGAAGCTTTCTTT. The rearrangement uses TRBV11-3 and TRBJ1-1, with no clear D. The germline CDR1 and CDR2 sequences are SGHNT and YENEEA. Between the trimmed V and J ends, which lost 8 bases and 3 bases, there was a span of 13 bases. This CDR3 is 13 amino acids long.

The rearrangement links TRBV21-1 to TRBJ1-5; whether TRBD1, the table's D call, matches the DNA was not checked. TRBV21-1 is reported as a pseudogene. CDR3 length equals 16 residues. The CDR3 reads CASSRSGTGSNQPQHF. The CDR3 DNA is TGTGCCAGCAGCCGATCCGGGACAGGGTCCAATCAGCCCCAGCATTTT.

This rearrangement joins TRBV10-2 to TRBJ2-3; D is perhaps TRBD1 (5 bases). This CDR3 region has 14 residues. From germline, CDR1 is WSHSY and CDR2 SAAADI. Trimming removed 2 bases at V and 1 base at J, with 7 bases between. The CDR3 is CASSELGGTDTQYF. The CDR3 coding sequence is TGCGCCAGCAGTGAGCTAGGGGGCACAGATACGCAGTATTTT.

This chain joins TRBV19 and TRBJ2-5; D gene unclear. Germline CDR1 reads LNHDA; CDR2 reads SQIVND (reference sequence). Trimming stripped 3 bases from V and 5 bases from J, with 10 bases between. CDR3 length equals 13 residues. CDR3 nucleotide sequence: TGTGCCAGTAGTATCAGGCGTGAGGAGACCCAGTACTTC. It specifies CASSIRREETQYF.

The chain uses TRBV7-2 and TRBJ2-1, with 8 bases matching TRBD2. The CDR3 runs 16 residues. Trimming removed 1 base from V and 6 bases from J; junction bases left unmatched: 8. CDR1 SGHTA and CDR2 FQGNSA come from the germline V gene. The CDR3 bases are TGTGCCAGCAGCTTAGTACCGGCGGGGGGTTCCAATGAGCAGTTCTTC. Protein product: CASSLVPAGGSNEQFF.

The chain links TRBV10-1 to TRBJ2-7; 7 positions agree with TRBD1. V gave up 5 bases and J gave up 4 bases; unmatched junction bases: 2. Germline V gene data show CDR1 as WNHNN and CDR2 as SYGVQD (reference sequence). CDR3 size: 12 residues. CDR3 residues: CASSTDRYEQYF. For the CDR3, the DNA is TGCGCCAGCAGTACGGACAGGTACGAGCAGTACTTC.